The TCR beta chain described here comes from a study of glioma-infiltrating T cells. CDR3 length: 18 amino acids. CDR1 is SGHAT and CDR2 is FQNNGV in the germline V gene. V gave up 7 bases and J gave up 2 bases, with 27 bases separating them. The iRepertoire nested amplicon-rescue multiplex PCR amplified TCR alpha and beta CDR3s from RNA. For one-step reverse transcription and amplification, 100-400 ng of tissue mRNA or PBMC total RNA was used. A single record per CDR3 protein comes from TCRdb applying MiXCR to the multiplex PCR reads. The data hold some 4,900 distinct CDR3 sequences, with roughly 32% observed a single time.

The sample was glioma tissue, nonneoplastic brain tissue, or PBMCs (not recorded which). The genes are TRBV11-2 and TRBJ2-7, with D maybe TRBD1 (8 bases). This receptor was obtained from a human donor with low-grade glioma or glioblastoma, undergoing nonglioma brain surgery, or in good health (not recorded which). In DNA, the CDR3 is TGTGCCAGCATCCCCCAAGGGCTGGACAGGGACTATACCTACGAGCAGTACTTC. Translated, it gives CASIPQGLDRDYTYEQYF. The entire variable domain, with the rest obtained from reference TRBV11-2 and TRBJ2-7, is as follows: EAGVAQSPRYKIIEKRQSVAFWCNPISGHATLYWYQQILGQGPKLLIQFQNNGVVDDSQLPKDRFSAERLKGVDSTLKIQPAKLEDSAVYLCASIPQGLDRDYTYEQYFGPGTRLTVT.